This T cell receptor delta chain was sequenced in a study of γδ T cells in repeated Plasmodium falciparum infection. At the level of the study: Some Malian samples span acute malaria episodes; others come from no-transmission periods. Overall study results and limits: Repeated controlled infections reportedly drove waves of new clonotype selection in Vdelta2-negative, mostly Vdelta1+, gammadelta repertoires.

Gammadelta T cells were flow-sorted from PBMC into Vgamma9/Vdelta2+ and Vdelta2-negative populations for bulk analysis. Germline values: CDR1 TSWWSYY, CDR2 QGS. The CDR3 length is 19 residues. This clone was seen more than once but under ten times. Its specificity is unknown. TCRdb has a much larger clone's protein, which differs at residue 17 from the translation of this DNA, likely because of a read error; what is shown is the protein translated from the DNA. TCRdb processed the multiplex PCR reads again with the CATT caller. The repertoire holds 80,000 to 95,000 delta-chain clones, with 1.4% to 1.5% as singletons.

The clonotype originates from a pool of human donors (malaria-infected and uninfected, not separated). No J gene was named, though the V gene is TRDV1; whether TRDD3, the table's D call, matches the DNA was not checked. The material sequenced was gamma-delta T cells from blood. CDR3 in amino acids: CALGERFSPLTGGLTKPIF. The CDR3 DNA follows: TGTGCTCTTGGGGAACGGTTCTCCCCGCTTACTGGGGGATTAACGAAACCCATCTTT.